This T cell receptor (beta chain) came from a study of Ad26.COV2.S vaccination and SARS-CoV-2 variants (dated by TCRdb to about 2021). In the study overall: Donors in the vaccine arm were drawn from COV1001, a multicentre, randomized, double-blind, placebo-controlled phase I-IIa trial testing Ad26.COV2.S in healthy adults. Ad26.COV2.S was given intramuscularly at 5x10^10 or 1x10^11 viral particles, as a single shot or as two shots 56 days apart. Sequencing of the TCRbeta repertoire served to evaluate the specificity and breadth of SARS-CoV-2-reactive T cell receptors following Ad26.COV2.S vaccination. A total of 32 samples were included in the TCR-sequenced set, comprising around 19 Ad26.COV2.S vaccine recipients, 5 placebo recipients and 8 SARS-CoV-2 convalescent individuals. Trial participants were randomized into five groups of five: low-dose or high-dose Ad26.COV2.S given once or twice, or placebo on both occasions. Throughout the experiments and outcome assessment, investigators stayed blinded to trial group allocation.

Inclusive of the bounding cysteine and phenylalanine, the CDR3 is 13 residues long. Of the read, only the CDR3 DNA is kept; its 39 bases are in frame from base 1. The trim is 7 bases for V and 6 bases for J, with a gap of 13 bases between the germline ends. The germline V gene yields SGHAT for CDR1 and FQNNGV for CDR2. A word on this clone: It lacks a known antigen. No quality values exist for individual bases; no much larger clone is one base distant.

Study-wide conclusions, independent of this receptor: The authors noted that the TCR breadth and depth analyses may have underestimated total T cell responses. Higher spike-specific TCR breadth was observed in Ad26.COV2.S recipients than in placebo recipients (P = 0.0014). Substantial breadth of spike-specific CD8+ and CD4+ T cell responses was reported after vaccination. Comparing responses between vaccine doses or regimens was not something the study was powered to do. Vaccine and placebo recipients had comparable non-spike TCR breadth, which fits with the vaccine containing only spike.

The immunoSEQ Assay was the method used to sequence TCRbeta CDR3 regions. After extraction, genomic DNA underwent amplification by bias-controlled multiplex PCR, followed by high-throughput sequencing. For the original study's pipeline: To quantify the absolute abundance of every unique TCRbeta CDR3 region, sequences were collapsed and filtered. T cell fraction was estimated by normalization of TCRbeta template counts to usable DNA, with usable DNA being measured through amplification of reference genes present in all nucleated cells. Repertoire TCRs were annotated as SARS-CoV-2-specific when V gene, CDR3 amino acid sequence and J gene were exactly matched to a known reactive TCR set. The reference SARS-CoV-2 TCR set was derived from MIRA and filtered for enrichment in COVID-19-positive ImmuneCODE repertoires, a step that removed public or cross-reactive TCRs. Drawing on the MIRA antigens, annotated TCRs were analysed further at the level of specific ORF or position within ORF. Breadth was defined as annotated unique rearrangements over total unique productive rearrangements; depth was the summed frequency of those rearrangements. Two-sided Wilcoxon rank-sum tests were used to compare TCR breadth between groups. TCRdb took over this immuneACCESS table, retaining in-frame rearrangements with V and J assigned. Such tables are incomplete; in checked studies, under half of the missing clones stem from an unresolved V gene, and the remainder is unexplained. Clone size and the V and J calls come from that table; the DNA yielded D and trimming. The sample contains around 300,000 clones, 85% to 90% of them found a single time. Of the sample, around 5.3% is held by the ten largest clones.

Reading the label with the study, this specimen's treatment or condition is: around 19 received Ad26.COV2.S at low or high dose, single or two shots; several received placebo; per-sample allocation not given. Repertoires of vaccine and placebo recipients were sequenced from samples taken on day 63 after the first injection. In Cohort 1b, about two dozen adults aged 18-55 years were enrolled at a single site in Boston, USA, between 29 July and 7 August 2020. Ad26.COV2.S was a replication-incompetent adenovirus type 26 vector expressing a prefusion-stabilized SARS-CoV-2 spike protein from the original Wuhan strain.

This receptor was taken from a person between 18 and 65 years old who received the Ad26.COV2.S COVID-19 vaccine or a placebo. Sample: peripheral blood, taken in a trial of Ad26.COV2.S vaccine versus placebo. This sequence uses TRBV11-2 and TRBJ2-1, with no confidently assigned D gene. The CDR3 loop reads CASILYKGNEQFF. In nucleotides, the sequence is TGTGCCAGCATTCTTTATAAAGGCAATGAGCAGTTCTTC.